This passage covers 15 T cell receptor beta chains from one sample sequenced in a study of regulatory T cells in long-lasting Graves disease (dated by TCRdb to the early 2020s). According to the study, the label for this sample's time point signals: persistent/refractory GD, antithyroid drugs over 5 years with positive TRAb. For both TCR sequencing and RNA sequencing, RNA was extracted from PBMCs in TRIzol. Libraries were built with multiplex PCR. Sequencing was performed on an Illumina HiSeq 4000. iRepertoire HTBI primers and Arm-PCR amplification of CDR3 regions were used to construct TCR beta libraries. TCRdb reanalyzed the raw reads on its own, using fastp at Q25 for trimming and MiXCR for clone calling, and kept in-frame beta chains. All rows with the same CDR3 protein become a single entry with the most common DNA and genes. The sample table contains some 470,000 distinct CDR3 sequences; only one count was recorded for approximately 21% of them. The top ten hold roughly 7.1% of the sample.

Sample: peripheral blood mononuclear cells (PBMCs), taken when the disease was refractory, from a patient treated with antithyroid drugs. The receptors here all came from a female donor with Graves disease.

The V and J genes are TRBV30 and TRBJ1-6; no definite D call. Germline CDR1 reads GTSNPN; CDR2 reads SVGIG (reference sequence). Trimming took 0 bases from V and 7 from J, leaving 16 bases between them. The CDR3 spans 16 residues. Here the CDR3 reads CAWSVVGRERNSPLHF. CDR3 DNA sequence: TGTGCCTGGAGTGTAGTAGGCCGGGAGAGAAATTCACCCCTCCACTTT.

This clonotype occurred many times. An end of the junction does not agree with germline; a read error may underlie this. J is TRBJ1-1 and V is TRBV5-1, with TRBD1 as a possible D gene (6 bases). CDR3 length equals 14 residues. CDR1 and CDR2 from the germline V gene are SGHRS and YFSETQ. Here the CDR3 reads CASSEQGPNTEAFF. In DNA, the CDR3 is TGTGCCAGCAGTGAACAGGGCCCGAACACTGAAGCTTTCTTT.

A remark on this clonotype: A read error may explain this, as a much larger clone is one base away. The chain carries TRBV28 and TRBJ1-5; no definite D call. Germline V CDR1 and CDR2: MDHEN, SYDVKM. V was clipped by 4 bases and J by 5 bases, with 3 bases between them. The CDR3 has 11 residues. The CDR3 is CASSWDQPQHF. The DNA of the CDR3 is TGTGCCAGCAGTTGGGATCAGCCCCAGCATTTT. The whole variable domain, remainder taken from reference TRBV28 and TRBJ1-5, is DVKVTQSSRYLVKRTGEKVFLECVQDMDHENMFWYRQDPGLGLRLIYFSYDVKMKEKGDIPEGYSVSREKKERFSLILESASTNQTSMYLCASSWDQPQHFGDGTRLSIL.

The chain carries TRBV20-1 and TRBJ2-7; 7 positions agree with TRBD1. The J segment lost 1 base and the V segment lost 5 bases, leaving 11 bases of the junction unmatched. The CDR3 spans 15 residues. The V gene's germline CDR1 is DFQATT and CDR2 SNEGSKA (reference sequence). This CDR3 reads CSAFTPGQRSYEQYF. The CDR3 DNA reads as TGCAGTGCTTTTACGCCGGGACAGCGATCCTACGAGCAGTACTTC.

This clonotype was picked up one time. The gene calls are TRBV6-1 and TRBJ1-6; 7 positions agree with TRBD1. Trimming cost V 6 bases and J 7 bases; bases outside gene matches: 6. Germline lookup yields CDR1 MNHNS and CDR2 SASEGT. This CDR3 is built from 14 residues. The CDR3 sequence is CASRRTGENSPLHF. The CDR3 nucleotides read TGTGCCAGCAGGAGGACAGGAGAAAATTCACCCCTCCACTTT.

This clonotype was observed many times. The V call is TRBV12-3 or TRBV12-4, the J call TRBJ2-2, with no clear D. The CDR3 consists of 14 residues. V was pared by 2 bases and J by 5 bases, with 9 bases between. CDR3 in amino acids: CASSLQQSTGELFF. The DNA of the CDR3 is TGTGCCAGCAGTTTACAGCAGTCTACCGGGGAGCTGTTTTTT.

The chain recombines TRBV20-1 with TRBJ1-1, with 10 bases identical to TRBD1. V dropped 6 bases and J dropped 6; count of bases not matched to a gene: 7. CDR1 and CDR2 (germline): DFQATT, SNEGSKA (reference sequence). The CDR3 loop spans 13 amino acids. CDR3 amino acids: CSARQGASAEAFF. The CDR3, as DNA: TGCAGTGCCCGACAGGGGGCGAGTGCTGAAGCTTTCTTT.

The chain combines TRBV7-3 with TRBJ1-2, with unresolved D. The germline CDR1 and CDR2 sequences are SGHTA and FQGTGA. The V and J ends lost 2 bases and 8 bases respectively, with 18 bases between them. This CDR3 is 15 amino acids long. CDR3 coding DNA: TGTGCCAGCAGCTTATCGAACGGCGACCCAAGGGGCTACACCTTC. Encoded protein: CASSLSNGDPRGYTF.

The rearrangement uses TRBV6-1 and TRBJ2-7; 8 bases fit TRBD1. J lost 7 bases, V lost 7 bases, and 6 bases had no gene match. CDR1 MNHNS and CDR2 SASEGT come from the germline V gene. The CDR3 runs to 12 residues. In DNA, the CDR3 is TGTGCCAGCAAAAGGACAGGGATGGAGCAGTACTTC. This gives the protein CASKRTGMEQYF.

This clonotype was recorded at least ten times. The CDR3 sequence is CASSPSNMETQYF. As DNA, the CDR3 is TGTGCCAGCAGCCCATCAAATATGGAGACCCAGTACTTC. The chain couples TRBV12-3 or TRBV12-4 to TRBJ2-5, with D uncertain. There are 13 residues in the CDR3. The V end was cut by 6 bases, the J end by 5 bases, with 13 bases between.

Ten or more counts support this clonotype. The V gene is TRBV28, the J gene TRBJ1-2; no definite D call. The CDR3 covers 16 residues. Germline V CDR1 and CDR2: MDHEN, SYDVKM. Trimming stripped 3 bases from V and 2 bases from J, with 16 bases between. The CDR3 reads CASSFFPGRQNYGYTF. The CDR3 DNA follows: TGTGCCAGCAGTTTTTTCCCCGGGCGGCAAAACTATGGCTACACCTTC.

In this sample, this clonotype turned up many times. The rearrangement joins TRBV6-1 to TRBJ2-7, with TRBD1 matching over 9 bases. The V segment lost 10 bases and the J segment 6 bases; nucleotides outside the gene matches: 13. This CDR3 comprises 14 residues. Germline V lookup: CDR1 MNHNS, CDR2 SASEGT. Here the CDR3 reads CAIRDGTGMLEQYF. CDR3 nucleotides: TGTGCCATCAGGGACGGGACAGGGATGCTCGAGCAGTACTTC.

This clonotype showed up many times. CDR3 region: CASSEQGGTETQYF. The DNA of the CDR3 is TGTGCCAGCAGTGAACAGGGGGGGACAGAGACCCAGTACTTC. This chain connects TRBV2 to TRBJ2-5; D may be TRBD1 or TRBD2 (7 bases each). V lost 2 bases to trimming and J lost 4 bases, with 11 bases between them. This CDR3 has 14 amino acids. Germline V gene sequence: CDR1 SNHLY, CDR2 FYNNEI.

This clonotype was seen ten or more times. The chain employs TRBV30 and TRBJ1-1, with D maybe TRBD1 (5 bases). This CDR3 comprises 11 residues. Germline CDR1 and CDR2: GTSNPN and SVGIG (reference sequence). V lost 0 bases, J lost 8 bases, and 7 bases lay in between. The CDR3 loop reads CAWSVGVEAFF. In DNA form, the CDR3 reads TGTGCCTGGAGTGTAGGGGTCGAAGCTTTCTTT.

The J gene is TRBJ2-7, the V gene TRBV3-1; D is undetermined. The V gene lost 0 bases and the J gene lost 2 bases, with 8 bases spanning the gap. The CDR3 length is 14 residues. Looked up from germline, CDR1 is LGHDT and CDR2 is YNNKEL (reference sequence). CDR3 protein: CASSQDERPYEQYF. Here the CDR3 DNA reads TGTGCCAGCAGCCAAGATGAGCGCCCCTACGAGCAGTACTTC.